This T cell receptor (beta chain) emerged from a study of CD8+CD57+ T cells in acquired aplastic anemia. The patients chosen for sequencing had shown expansion of CD8+CD57+ cells (detected by flow cytometry). TCR beta VDJ and CDR3 profiles were obtained from a genomic DNA template. TCRdb reanalysed the reads using MiXCR and keeps one entry per CDR3 protein. Among roughly 170,000 distinct CDR3 sequences listed, roughly 50% were seen once. J was trimmed by 7 bases and V by 4 bases; bases with no gene match: 6. The CDR3 totals 14 residues. Germline loops: CDR1 LNHDA, CDR2 SQIVND (reference sequence). This TCR was recovered from a human donor with aplastic anemia. This rearrangement joins TRBV19 to TRBJ1-2; TRBD1 matches 10 bases. The specimen sequenced was sorted CD4+, CD8+, or CD8+CD57+ T cells (not recorded which) from PBMCs. CDR3 protein: CASSRQGANTGYTF. In DNA, the CDR3 is TGTGCCAGTAGTAGACAGGGGGCGAATACTGGCTACACCTTC.